This T cell receptor beta chain came from a study of response to subunit inactivated influenza vaccine. Trimming removed 3 bases from V and 4 bases from J, with 9 bases in between. This CDR3 region has 13 residues. The germline V gene has CDR1 MGHRA and CDR2 YSYEKL. MiXCR, run by TCRdb on the RT-PCR reads, gives a single entry per CDR3 protein. The table lists more than 600,000 distinct CDR3 sequences, around 18% of them singletons. Study-level points and caveats: Only a handful of new T cells, the authors suggested, are recruited with each seasonal influenza vaccination.

As concerns this clonotype: Its target is not known.

The TCR was taken from a middle-aged man who received an inactivated influenza vaccine. The sample in question was PBMCs from blood, obtained more than 4 days after vaccination. The gene calls are TRBV4-1 and TRBJ2-5; no reliable D call. CDR3 amino acids: CASSQTKGETQYF. For the CDR3, the DNA is TGCGCCAGCAGCCAGACCAAGGGAGAGACCCAGTACTTC.